The source of this T cell receptor (beta chain) is a study of blood T cell repertoires in COVID-19. Turning to the study itself: Acute and convalescent COVID-19 specimens originated in the United States, Italy and Spain. PBMCs, B-cell-depleted T cells, or T cells were the source of the cDNA or gDNA that made up the material.

Seattle participants joined during active infection and were tracked over time. The CDR3 covers 13 residues. Germline values: CDR1 SSHAT, CDR2 FNYEAQ (reference sequence). TCRdb's copy holds only in-frame clones and misses some; the assay was immunoSEQ multiplex PCR. The table lists 200,000 to 250,000 clones, almost 85% of them singletons. In this sample, this clone turned up a few times. Germline is not matched at one junction end, which may reflect a read error. This TCR derives from a woman between 65 and 79 years old with COVID-19, enrolled during active disease. This chain uses TRBV7-7 with TRBJ2-7, with TRBD1 matching 9 bases. The sample consisted of peripheral blood. CDR3 nucleotide sequence: TGTGCTAGCAGCTTAGAGGACAGGGGAGAGCAGTACTTC. This gives the protein CASSLEDRGEQYF.